The 24 T cell receptor beta chains below were found in one sample sequenced in a study of shared clonotypes between healthy human individuals. Sequencing used immunoSEQ multiplex PCR; TCRdb keeps in-frame clones, though not all of them. The table lists about 1 million clones, about 70% of them singletons, with approximately 1.5% in the top ten. Source material: memory CD4+ T cells sorted from blood. Regarding subset: CD45RA-negative fraction. These receptors came from a man younger than 35 in good health.

The rearrangement uses TRBV7-2 and TRBJ2-7; unclear D gene. The CDR3 is 13 residues long. CDR1 SGHTA and CDR2 FQGNSA come from the germline V gene. Trimming took 5 bases from V and 2 from J, leaving 10 bases between them. The CDR3 reads CASSPGRTYEQYF. DNA for the CDR3: TGTGCCAGCAGCCCCGGACGTACCTACGAGCAGTACTTC. The full variable domain, with the rest looked up from reference TRBV7-2 and TRBJ2-7, is GAGVSQSPSNKVTEKGKDVELRCDPISGHTALYWYRQSLGQGLEFLIYFQGNSAPDKSGLPSDRFSAERTGGSVSTLTIQRTQQEDSAVYLCASSPGRTYEQYFGPGTRLTVT.

The rearrangement links TRBV10-1 to TRBJ2-3, with a tentative D call TRBD2 (6 bases). Germline CDR1 and CDR2: WNHNN and SYGVQD (reference sequence). Trimming stripped 7 bases from V and 2 bases from J, with 13 bases between. The CDR3 is made up of 14 amino acids. CDR3 sequence reads: CASKAEGNTDTQYF. CDR3 in DNA: TGCGCCAGCAAGGCGGAGGGGAACACAGATACGCAGTATTTT.

This clone was seen more than once but under ten times. The rearrangement uses TRBV5-1 and TRBJ2-3, with 8 bases lining up with TRBD2. The CDR3 loop spans 17 amino acids. V was pared by 0 bases and J by 2 bases, with 8 bases of the junction left unmatched. Per germline, CDR1 SGHRS and CDR2 YFSETQ. CDR3 coding DNA: TGCGCCAGCAGCTTGGCCTCCGGGACTAGGAACACAGATACGCAGTATTTT. Translation: CASSLASGTRNTDTQYF.

This rearrangement joins TRBV6-5 to TRBJ2-7, with TRBD1 identical over 8 bases. The J segment lost 5 bases and the V segment lost 6 bases, leaving 3 bases of the junction unmatched. Germline V lookup: CDR1 MNHEY, CDR2 SVGAGI. The CDR3 consists of 12 residues. CDR3 bases: TGTGCCAGCAGCCAGGGACAGGACGAGCAGTACTTC. Its protein is CASSQGQDEQYF.

The chain employs TRBV30 and TRBJ2-1, with TRBD1 matching 8 bases. The CDR3 loop spans 13 amino acids. Germline V gene sequence: CDR1 GTSNPN, CDR2 SVGIG (reference sequence). The V and J ends lost 5 bases and 0 bases, in that order; junction bases with no gene match: 0. CDR3 DNA: TGTGCCTGGGACAGGGGCTCCTACAATGAGCAGTTCTTC. The encoded protein is CAWDRGSYNEQFF.

This clone was observed a single time. The genes are TRBV7-8 and TRBJ2-7; D perhaps matches TRBD1 (7 bases). This CDR3 region has 16 residues. V lost 1 base and J lost 1, with 14 bases in between. Germline values: CDR1 SGHVS, CDR2 FQNEAQ. The CDR3: CASSLGPAGGSYEQYF. The CDR3 DNA sequence: TGTGCCAGCAGCTTAGGTCCAGCAGGGGGGTCCTACGAGCAGTACTTC.

The chain recombines TRBV5-6 with TRBJ1-3, with 9 bases lining up with TRBD1. After removal of 4 bases from V and 2 bases from J, the junction contained 4 bases not matched to a gene. This CDR3 has 15 residues. CDR1 is SGHDT and CDR2 is YYEEEE in the germline V gene. The CDR3 protein is CASSPRTGAGNTIYF. CDR3 sequence (DNA): TGTGCCAGCAGCCCGAGGACAGGGGCTGGAAACACCATATATTTT.

The CDR3 loop reads CAWGQTSGPADTQYF. The CDR3, as DNA: TGTGCCTGGGGCCAGACTAGCGGTCCAGCAGATACGCAGTATTTT. This sequence joins TRBV30 and TRBJ2-3, with 9 bases that match TRBD2. The CDR3 sequence is 15 residues long. The V and J ends lost 5 bases and 4 bases, in that order; junction bases with no gene match: 10. Germline V gene data show CDR1 as GTSNPN and CDR2 as SVGIG (reference sequence).

The rearrangement links TRBV11-2 to TRBJ2-7, with D unresolved. Germline CDR1 and CDR2: SGHAT and FQNNGV. CDR3 size: 14 residues. V was clipped by 5 bases and J by 7 bases, with 18 bases between them. The CDR3 region has the DNA TGTGCCAGCAGCCTCAGGCCCATCCTTAGTGAGCAGTACTTC. It codes for CASSLRPILSEQYF.

The V gene is TRBV30, the J gene TRBJ2-2; TRBD2 is a possible D gene (5 bases). V lost 0 bases and J 8 bases, leaving 10 bases between the germline ends. The length of the CDR3 is 13 residues. CDR1 GTSNPN and CDR2 SVGIG come from the germline V gene (reference sequence). The CDR3 DNA follows: TGTGCCTGGAGTGTTAGCCTAGCAGGGGAGCTGTTTTTT. It encodes CAWSVSLAGELFF.

Points on this clone: At the DNA level, this CDR3 is encoded by other sequences in the same sample as well. The chain couples TRBV5-1 to TRBJ2-2; 8 bases are a match to TRBD1. The CDR3 has 14 residues. Trimming removed 0 bases from V and 7 bases from J; junction bases left unmatched: 2. Germline CDR1 is SGHRS and CDR2 is YFSETQ. The CDR3 DNA reads TGCGCCAGCAGCTTGGGACAGGGGAACGGGGAGCTGTTTTTT. It specifies CASSLGQGNGELFF.

This clone was seen once. The rearrangement uses TRBV10-3 and TRBJ2-7; TRBD2 matches 7 bases. The length of the CDR3 is 15 residues. Trimming removed 0 bases from V and 2 bases from J; junction bases left unmatched: 4. CDR1 and CDR2 (germline): ENHRY, SYGVKD. The CDR3 nucleotides are TGTGCCATCAGTGAGTCGCGGGACTATACCTACGAGCAGTACTTC. It is translated as CAISESRDYTYEQYF.

The chain links TRBV2 to TRBJ1-4, with D maybe TRBD1 (6 bases). Trimming left V 2 bases short and J 5 bases short, with 12 bases between. Germline CDR1 reads SNHLY; CDR2 reads FYNNEI. This CDR3 region has 15 residues. Here the CDR3 DNA reads TGTGCCAGCAGTGAAATGGGGGGCCCCAATGAAAAACTGTTTTTT. As protein: CASSEMGGPNEKLFF. The variable domain in full, completed from reference TRBV2 and TRBJ1-4, reads EPEVTQTPSHQVTQMGQEVILRCVPISNHLYFYWYRQILGQKVEFLVSFYNNEISEKSEIFDDQFSVERPDGSNFTLKIRSTKLEDSAMYFCASSEMGGPNEKLFFGSGTQLSVL.

As regards this clone: A read error may explain this, as a much larger clone is one base away. V is TRBV25-1 and J is TRBJ1-1; 9 positions match TRBD1. With V trimmed by 6 bases and J by 3 bases, 5 bases remained unmatched. The CDR3 loop spans 14 amino acids. Germline V gives CDR1 MGHDK, CDR2 SYGVNS. The CDR3 DNA reads as TGTGCCAGCAGGATGACAGGGGGGGACACTGAAGCTTTCTTT. Translation gives CASRMTGGDTEAFF. Filled out from reference TRBV25-1 and TRBJ1-1, the complete variable domain reads EADIYQTPRYLVIGTGKKITLECSQTMGHDKMYWYQQDPGMELHLIHYSYGVNSTEKGDLSSESTVSRIRTEHFPLTLESARPSHTSQYLCASRMTGGDTEAFFGQGTRLTVV.

The chain has TRBV15 and TRBJ2-3; D remains unclear. Trimming left V 1 base short and J 0 bases short, with 5 bases between. The CDR3 extends over 14 amino acids. Germline CDR1 LNHNV, CDR2 YYDKDF (reference sequence). CDR3: CATSRGQSTDTQYF. The CDR3 nucleotides are TGTGCCACCAGCAGAGGGCAGAGCACAGATACGCAGTATTTT.

This chain joins TRBV2 and TRBJ2-1, with D tentatively TRBD2 (6 bases). Trimming cost V 7 bases and J 4 bases, with 14 bases left between them. From germline, CDR1 is SNHLY and CDR2 FYNNEI. CDR3 length equals 14 residues. The DNA of the CDR3 is TGTGCCAGCACAGGCACTAGCATTTACAATGAGCAGTTCTTC. Protein product: CASTGTSIYNEQFF.

This clone was counted only a few times. V gene TRBV6-6 combines with J gene TRBJ2-5; TRBD1 is a possible D gene (6 bases). The end of the DNA aligns better with TRBJ2-7, so the J call may be wrong. The CDR3 spans 15 residues. CDR1 and CDR2 from the germline V gene are MNHNY and SVGAGI (reference sequence). The CDR3 coding sequence is TGTGCCAGCAGTCCGCCGCGGACAGCTAACTACGAGCAGTACTTC. Translated, it gives CASSPPRTANYEQYF.

The CDR3 spells CASSQDKDRSSGNTIYF. CDR3 nucleotide sequence: TGCGCCAGCAGCCAAGATAAGGACAGATCCTCTGGAAACACCATATATTTT. J is TRBJ1-3 and V is TRBV4-1, with TRBD1 as a possible D gene (6 bases). CDR3 size: 17 residues. Trimming shortened V by 0 bases and J by 0 bases, and 12 bases separated the two germline ends. Germline V gives CDR1 MGHRA, CDR2 YSYEKL.

Points on this clone: Other DNA sequences of this sample code for an identical CDR3. The chain has TRBV6-5 and TRBJ2-7; 8 bases line up with TRBD2. The CDR3 sequence is 16 residues long. CDR1 is MNHEY and CDR2 is SVGAGI in the germline V gene. J lost 3 bases, V lost 0 bases, and 7 bases had no gene match. For the CDR3, the DNA is TGTGCCAGCAGTTACTCGGGATTAGCGGGGCACTACGAGCAGTACTTC. Amino acids: CASSYSGLAGHYEQYF.

This clone is a singleton in its sample. The genes are TRBV19 and TRBJ2-5; a possible D gene is TRBD2 (7 bases). Trimming left V 1 base short and J 4 bases short, with 13 bases between. CDR1 and CDR2 from the germline V gene are LNHDA and SQIVND (reference sequence). The CDR3 contains 15 residues. The CDR3 reads CASSIVVGGAETQYF. CDR3 sequence (DNA): TGTGCCAGTAGTATAGTCGTGGGGGGGGCAGAGACCCAGTACTTC. Drawing the rest from reference TRBV19 and TRBJ2-5, the complete variable domain is DGGITQSPKYLFRKEGQNVTLSCEQNLNHDAMYWYRQDPGQGLRLIYYSQIVNDFQKGDIAEGYSVSREKKESFPLTVTSAQKNPTAFYLCASSIVVGGAETQYFGPGTRLLVL.

This clone came up a few times. The rearrangement uses TRBV5-1 and TRBJ2-3, with 9 bases identical to TRBD1. From germline, CDR1 is SGHRS and CDR2 YFSETQ. V shed 0 bases and J 4 bases; nucleotides not matched to a gene: 6. This CDR3 contains 16 residues. As DNA, the CDR3 is TGCGCCAGCAGCTTGGATGGGACAGGGCGTGCAGATACGCAGTATTTT. This sequence encodes CASSLDGTGRADTQYF.

Comment on this clone: This specimen includes other DNA sequences encoding the same CDR3. The chain links TRBV20-1 to TRBJ1-4; D is ambiguous. There are 10 residues in the CDR3. Trimming took 6 bases from V and 7 from J, leaving 6 bases between them. From germline, CDR1 is DFQATT and CDR2 SNEGSKA (reference sequence). The CDR3 nucleotides read TGCAGTGCGAGCTCTGAAAAACTGTTTTTT. Residues: CSASSEKLFF.

Notes on this clone: Other DNA sequences in this specimen translate into the identical CDR3. V is TRBV10-3 and J is TRBJ2-3, with D unresolved. Germline CDR1 is ENHRY and CDR2 is SYGVKD. The CDR3 consists of 12 residues. The ends were cut back, 5 bases at V and 0 bases at J, with 3 bases in the middle. The CDR3 DNA reads TGTGCCATCAGTCGCAGCACAGATACGCAGTATTTT. Its translation is CAISRSTDTQYF.

This chain joins TRBV19 and TRBJ1-1; D possibly corresponds to TRBD1 (6 bases). The length of the CDR3 is 15 residues. Germline CDR1 reads LNHDA; CDR2 reads SQIVND (reference sequence). Trimming left V 5 bases short and J 10 bases short, with 23 bases between. The CDR3 coding sequence is TGTGCCAGTAGTGAAGCGGCCCACGTTCAAGGGGGAGCTTTCTTT. As protein: CASSEAAHVQGGAFF.